Included here is one T cell receptor beta chain sequence, with context. Its antigen remains unidentified. The sample originates from a study of cytomegalovirus exposure and HLA in healthy donors. This CDR3 comprises 14 residues. The trim removed 7 bases at V and 4 bases at J, leaving 10 bases unmatched. Germline lookup yields CDR1 MDHEN and CDR2 SYDVKM. TCRdb's table, derived via immunoSEQ multiplex PCR, lists solely in-frame clones and lacks some. The profile shows about 160,000 clones, approximately 89% of them singletons. Overall study findings and caveats: TCR beta chains numbering some 160 were designated cytomegalovirus-associated. Per published reports, the classifier diagnosed cytomegalovirus status with high specificity and sensitivity.

The chain joins TRBV28 to TRBJ2-7; 7 bases match TRBD2. The sequence came from a woman between 18 and 30 years old in good health and CMV-seropositive. Sample: PBMCs. The CDR3 DNA reads TGTGCCAGCAACGAGGTAGGGAGGGATTACGAGCAGTACTTC. Amino acids: CASNEVGRDYEQYF.